The sequence of this TCR beta chain was determined in a study of long-term antiretroviral therapy in people with HIV. Run at survey level, the immunoSEQ assay was version v3.0. Assay: immunoSEQ multiplex PCR; the TCRdb copy retains only in-frame clones and omits some. The data show 16,000 or so clones, 77% seen once. At least two post-ART and at least one pre-ART PBMC sample were available for each donor. CDR1 is DFQATT, CDR2 SNEGSKA, per germline (reference sequence). This CDR3 is 11 amino acids long. The source material was unsorted PBMCs, sampled 2.1 years after starting antiretroviral therapy. The chain has TRBV20-1 and TRBJ1-3; no firm D call. The receptor comes from a man in his forties or fifties with HIV. This chain's CDR3 is CTARGGNTIYF. The CDR3 DNA reads as TGCACTGCAAGAGGGGGAAACACCATATATTTT.